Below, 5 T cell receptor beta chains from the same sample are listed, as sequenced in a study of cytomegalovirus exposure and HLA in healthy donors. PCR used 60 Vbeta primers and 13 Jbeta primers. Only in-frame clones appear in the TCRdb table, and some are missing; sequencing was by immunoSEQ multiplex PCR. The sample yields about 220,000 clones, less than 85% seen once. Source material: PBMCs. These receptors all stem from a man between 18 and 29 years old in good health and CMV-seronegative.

The chain's CDR3 is CASSYEDPRRGGYTF. CDR3 bases: TGTGCCAGCAGCTACGAGGACCCTAGAAGGGGAGGCTACACCTTC. The genes are TRBV7-9 and TRBJ1-2, with TRBD1 as a possible D gene (5 bases). This CDR3 spans 15 amino acids. Germline CDR1 and CDR2: SEHNR and FQNEAQ (reference sequence). V was cut by 4 bases and J by 8 bases, with 20 bases left in between.

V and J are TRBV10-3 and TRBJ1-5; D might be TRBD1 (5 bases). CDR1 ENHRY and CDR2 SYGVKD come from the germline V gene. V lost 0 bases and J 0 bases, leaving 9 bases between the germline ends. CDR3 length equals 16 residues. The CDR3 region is CAISESSRASNQPQHF. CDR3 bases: TGTGCCATCAGTGAGTCGAGCAGGGCTAGCAATCAGCCCCAGCATTTT.

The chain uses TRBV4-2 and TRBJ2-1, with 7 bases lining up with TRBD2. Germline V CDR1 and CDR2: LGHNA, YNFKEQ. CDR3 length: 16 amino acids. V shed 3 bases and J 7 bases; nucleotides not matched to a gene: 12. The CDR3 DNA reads TGTGCCAGCAGCCACAAAGGGGTAGCGGGCCAGAATGAGCAGTTCTTC. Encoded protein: CASSHKGVAGQNEQFF.

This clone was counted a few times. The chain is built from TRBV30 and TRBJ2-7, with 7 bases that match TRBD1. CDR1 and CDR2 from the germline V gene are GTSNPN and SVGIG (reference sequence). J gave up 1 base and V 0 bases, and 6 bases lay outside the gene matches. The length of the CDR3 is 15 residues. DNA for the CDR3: TGTGCCTGGAGTGTACGCTGGGACAGTTCCTACGAGCAGTACTTC. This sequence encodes CAWSVRWDSSYEQYF.

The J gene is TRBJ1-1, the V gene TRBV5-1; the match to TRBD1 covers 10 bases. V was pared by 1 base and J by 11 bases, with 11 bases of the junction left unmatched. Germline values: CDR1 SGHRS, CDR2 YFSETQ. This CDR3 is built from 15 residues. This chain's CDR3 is CASSLNVGTGALAFF. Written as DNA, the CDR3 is TGCGCCAGCAGCTTGAATGTCGGGACAGGGGCGCTGGCTTTCTTT.